These T cell receptor beta chains were read from a single sample in a study of blood T cell repertoires in COVID-19. Repertoires were generated with immunoSEQ multiplex PCR, while TCRdb's copy carries only in-frame clones and drops some. The profile shows around 250,000 clones, around 88% of them singletons. The sequencing sample was made of peripheral blood. All receptors derive from a woman older than 75 with COVID-19, enrolled during active disease. Both conserved end residues are part of each CDR3. The D gene is left open where the match is weak. Some rows mark clone size as missing; the rest say once, few, many or name a class of expanded clone.

V gene	D gene	J gene	clone size	CDR3 protein	CDR3 DNA
TRBV5-6	TRBD1	TRBJ1-6	NA	CASSFRSQGAESPLHF	TGTGCCAGCAGCTTTCGGTCTCAGGGGGCCGAGTCACCCCTCCACTTT
TRBV5-1	TRBD2	TRBJ2-2	NA	CASSVRLAGPGELFF	TGCGCCAGCAGCGTCCGACTAGCGGGGCCCGGGGAGCTGTTTTTT
TRBV18	TRBD2	TRBJ2-5	NA	CASSPILAGAPATQYF	TGTGCCAGCTCACCAATACTAGCGGGGGCCCCTGCTACCCAGTACTTC
TRBV7-9	NA	TRBJ1-6	NA	CASSLGQGINSPLHF	TGTGCCAGCAGCTTAGGGCAGGGAATTAATTCACCCCTCCACTTT
TRBV7-9	NA	TRBJ1-4	NA	CASSRGDTYEKLFF	TGTGCCAGCAGCCGGGGGGACACCTATGAAAAACTGTTTTTT
TRBV10-3	TRBD1	TRBJ1-6	NA	CAISESPDRGNSPLHF	TGTGCCATCAGTGAGTCCCCCGACAGGGGGAATTCACCCCTCCACTTT
TRBV3-1/TRBV3-2	TRBD2	TRBJ2-7	NA	CASSSGGAFYEQYF	TGTGCCAGCAGTAGCGGGGGGGCGTTCTACGAGCAGTACTTC
TRBV5-1	TRBD1	TRBJ1-2	NA	CASSLDRGNYGYTF	TGCGCCAGCAGCCTGGACAGGGGTAACTATGGCTACACCTTC
TRBV7-9	TRBD1	TRBJ2-3	NA	CASSLKAGTGVTDTQYF	TGTGCCAGCAGCTTAAAGGCCGGGACAGGGGTTACAGATACGCAGTATTTT
TRBV19	NA	TRBJ2-7	NA	CASSIGGAYEQYF	TGTGCCAGTTCGATTGGAGGGGCCTACGAGCAGTACTTC
TRBV9	NA	TRBJ1-2	NA	CASSVAQGHGYTF	TGTGCCAGCAGCGTAGCTCAGGGCCACGGCTACACCTTC
TRBV5-4	NA	TRBJ1-1	NA	CASSLQERNTEAFF	TGTGCCAGCAGCTTGCAGGAAAGGAACACTGAAGCTTTCTTT
TRBV18	NA	TRBJ2-3	NA	CASSPPGGGLDTDTQYF	TGTGCCAGCTCACCACCGGGCGGCGGGCTAGACACAGATACGCAGTATTTT
TRBV9	TRBD1	TRBJ2-7	NA	CASSSRQGAYEQYF	TGTGCCAGCAGCTCCAGACAGGGGGCGTACGAGCAGTACTTC
TRBV6-2/TRBV6-3	TRBD2	TRBJ2-7	NA	CASSYARTSFFYEQYF	TGTGCCAGCAGTTACGCTAGGACTAGCTTCTTCTACGAGCAGTACTTC
TRBV7-7	NA	TRBJ2-2	NA	CASSSQQGPGELFF	TGTGCTAGCAGCTCGCAACAGGGCCCCGGGGAGCTGTTTTTT
TRBV7-9	NA	TRBJ1-3	NA	CASSWGRTTGNTIYF	TGTGCCAGCAGCTGGGGCAGGACGACGGGAAACACCATATATTTT
TRBV11-2	NA	TRBJ2-5	NA	CASSLGLALETQYF	TGTGCCAGCAGCTTAGGCCTAGCGTTGGAGACCCAGTACTTC
TRBV7-2	TRBD1	TRBJ1-2	NA	CASSDRVGGGYTF	TGTGCCAGCAGTGACAGGGTGGGCGGAGGCTACACCTTC
TRBV14	TRBD2	TRBJ2-1	NA	CASSQGLAESQFF	TGTGCCAGCAGCCAAGGACTAGCAGAAAGCCAGTTCTTC
TRBV5-1	NA	TRBJ2-2	NA	CASSLDTPNTGELFF	TGCGCCAGCAGCTTGGACACCCCGAACACCGGGGAGCTGTTTTTT
TRBV9	NA	TRBJ1-5	NA	CASSVGGGVNQPQHF	TGTGCCAGCAGCGTAGGAGGAGGGGTCAATCAGCCCCAGCATTTT
TRBV7-2	NA	TRBJ2-3	NA	CASSPGTPRTDTQYF	TGTGCCAGCAGCCCCGGGACTCCTCGCACAGATACGCAGTATTTT
TRBV30	NA	TRBJ1-4	NA	CAWSVHVTNEKLFF	TGTGCCTGGAGTGTACACGTAACTAATGAAAAACTGTTTTTT
TRBV5-1	TRBD1	TRBJ2-7	NA	CASSPTGQTGESEQYF	TGCGCCAGCAGCCCCACTGGCCAGACAGGGGAGAGCGAGCAGTACTTC
TRBV5-4	TRBD2	TRBJ2-5	NA	CASSLSAGGWETQYF	TGTGCCAGCAGCTTGAGTGCGGGGGGTTGGGAGACCCAGTACTTC
TRBV3-1/TRBV3-2	NA	TRBJ1-4	NA	CASSQANEKLFF	TGTGCCAGCAGCCAAGCGAATGAAAAACTGTTTTTT
TRBV3-1/TRBV3-2	NA	TRBJ1-4	NA	CASSQGAGVEKLFF	TGTGCCAGCAGCCAAGGGGCAGGGGTTGAAAAACTGTTTTTT
TRBV14	NA	TRBJ1-4	few	CASSPYVSGEYEKLFF	TGTGCCAGCAGCCCATACGTGTCAGGGGAATACGAAAAACTGTTTTTT
TRBV7-2	TRBD2	TRBJ2-1	NA	CASSLRRGTYNEQFF	TGTGCCAGCAGCTTACGGCGGGGGACCTACAATGAGCAGTTCTTC
TRBV7-9	NA	TRBJ1-6	NA	CASSLGGGHSPLHF	TGTGCCAGCAGCTTAGGTGGGGGCCACTCACCCCTCCACTTT
TRBV7-9	TRBD1	TRBJ2-7	NA	CASSVSGGGSGYEQYF	TGTGCCAGCAGCGTCTCAGGGGGCGGTTCTGGCTACGAGCAGTACTTC
TRBV28	NA	TRBJ1-1	once	CASISTASEAFF	TGTGCCAGCATCTCAACCGCGTCTGAAGCTTTCTTT
TRBV5-4	NA	TRBJ1-3	NA	CASSLLGNTIYF	TGTGCCAGCAGCTTACTCGGAAACACCATATATTTT
TRBV28	TRBD1	TRBJ2-7	NA	CASSSPGQGASEQYF	TGTGCCAGCAGTTCCCCGGGACAGGGGGCGAGCGAGCAGTACTTC
TRBV3-1/TRBV3-2	NA	TRBJ2-5	NA	CASSQDSGLRETQYF	TGTGCCAGCAGCCAAGATTCGGGTTTGCGGGAGACCCAGTACTTC
TRBV7-8	NA	TRBJ1-5	NA	CASSLVRGFNQPQHF	TGTGCCAGCAGCTTAGTGCGTGGTTTCAATCAGCCCCAGCATTTT
TRBV30	NA	TRBJ1-2	NA	CAWSGLGAGGYTF	TGTGCCTGGAGTGGCTTGGGAGCGGGGGGCTACACCTTC
TRBV3-1/TRBV3-2	NA	TRBJ1-2	NA	CASSQDPSIQNTF	TGTGCCAGCAGCCAAGATCCCTCGATACAAAACACCTTC
TRBV6-2/TRBV6-3	NA	TRBJ1-4	once	CASSYGGELLEKLFF	TGTGCCAGCAGTTACGGGGGCGAATTACTGGAAAAACTGTTTTTT
TRBV24-1	TRBD1	TRBJ1-5	NA	CATSEGTGVRQPQHF	TGTGCCACCAGTGAGGGGACAGGGGTCCGGCAGCCCCAGCATTTT
TRBV6-5	TRBD2	TRBJ2-3	NA	CASTSAGGLTDTQYF	TGTGCCAGCACTTCGGCGGGGGGGCTCACAGATACGCAGTATTTT
TRBV5-1	TRBD2	TRBJ2-3	NA	CASSLAPSGYTDTQYF	TGCGCCAGCAGCTTGGCGCCTAGCGGATACACAGATACGCAGTATTTT
TRBV7-2	NA	TRBJ2-5	NA	CASSSGGRIQETQYF	TGTGCCAGCAGCTCAGGGGGGAGAATCCAAGAGACCCAGTACTTC
TRBV2	NA	TRBJ1-6	few	CASSERSGNNSPLHF	TGTGCCAGCAGTGAGAGGTCAGGGAATAATTCACCCCTCCACTTT
TRBV21-1	NA	TRBJ1-1	NA	CASSKGKGTGETTEAFF	TGTGCCAGCAGCAAAGGAAAGGGGACAGGGGAAACCACTGAAGCTTTCTTT
TRBV30	TRBD1	TRBJ2-7	few	CAWHGTGTREQYF	TGTGCCTGGCACGGGACAGGGACGCGCGAGCAGTACTTC
TRBV28	NA	TRBJ2-2	NA	CASRKSTVNTGELFF	TGTGCCAGCAGAAAAAGCACTGTGAACACCGGGGAGCTGTTTTTT